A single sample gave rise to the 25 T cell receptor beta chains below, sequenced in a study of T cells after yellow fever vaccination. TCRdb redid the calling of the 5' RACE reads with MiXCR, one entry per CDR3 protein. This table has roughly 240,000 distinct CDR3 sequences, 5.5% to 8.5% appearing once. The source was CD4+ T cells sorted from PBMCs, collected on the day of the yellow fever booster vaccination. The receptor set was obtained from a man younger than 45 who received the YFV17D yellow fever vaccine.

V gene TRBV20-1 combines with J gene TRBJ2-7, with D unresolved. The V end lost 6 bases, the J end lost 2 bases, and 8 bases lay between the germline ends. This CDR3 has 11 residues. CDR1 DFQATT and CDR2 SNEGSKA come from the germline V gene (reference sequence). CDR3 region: CSAGSPYEQYF. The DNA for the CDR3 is TGCAGTGCCGGTTCCCCCTACGAGCAGTACTTC.

DNA for the CDR3: TGTGCCAGCAATCCTAGTATAGGAAAACTGTTTTTT. As protein: CASNPSIGKLFF. V and J are TRBV12-3 or TRBV12-4 and TRBJ1-4; D is undetermined. V was shortened by 7 bases and J by 10 bases, with 13 bases between the two germline ends. This CDR3 comprises 12 residues.

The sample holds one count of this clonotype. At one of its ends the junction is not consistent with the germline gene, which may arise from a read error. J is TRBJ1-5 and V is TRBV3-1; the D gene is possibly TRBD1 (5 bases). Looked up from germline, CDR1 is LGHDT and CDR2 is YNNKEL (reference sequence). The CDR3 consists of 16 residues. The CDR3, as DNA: TGTGCCATCAGCCAAGATTCTTCCAGGGACAATCAGCCCCAGCATTTT. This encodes CAISQDSSRDNQPQHF. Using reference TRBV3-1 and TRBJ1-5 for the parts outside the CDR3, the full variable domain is DTAVSQTPKYLVTQMGNDKSIKCEQNLGHDTMYWYKQDSKKFLKIMFSYNNKELIINETVPNRFSPKSPDKAHLNLHINSLELGDSAVYFCAISQDSSRDNQPQHFGDGTRLSIL.

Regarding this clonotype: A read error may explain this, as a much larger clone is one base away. CDR3 residues: CSAAHSGRAEQYF. CDR3 sequence (DNA): TGCAGTGCCGCTCACAGCGGGAGGGCCGAGCAGTACTTC. The V gene is TRBV20-1, the J gene TRBJ2-7, with TRBD2 matching 10 bases. CDR1 is DFQATT, CDR2 SNEGSKA, per germline (reference sequence). The J segment lost 6 bases and the V segment lost 6 bases, leaving 8 bases of the junction unmatched. The CDR3 covers 13 residues.

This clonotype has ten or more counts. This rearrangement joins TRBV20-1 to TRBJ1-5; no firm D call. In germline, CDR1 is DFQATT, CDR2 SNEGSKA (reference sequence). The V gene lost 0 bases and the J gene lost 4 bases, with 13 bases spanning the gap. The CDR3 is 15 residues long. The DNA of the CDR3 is TGCAGTGCTAGAGAAAGGGCGGTCCGGAATCAGCCCCAGCATTTT. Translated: CSARERAVRNQPQHF.

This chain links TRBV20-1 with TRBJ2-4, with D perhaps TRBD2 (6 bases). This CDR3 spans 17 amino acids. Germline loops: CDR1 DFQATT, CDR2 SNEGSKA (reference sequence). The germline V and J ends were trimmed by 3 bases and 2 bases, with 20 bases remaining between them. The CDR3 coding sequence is TGCAGTGCTAGCGTACGGGAGCGGGCCTCGTCCAAAAACATTCAGTACTTC. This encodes CSASVRERASSKNIQYF.

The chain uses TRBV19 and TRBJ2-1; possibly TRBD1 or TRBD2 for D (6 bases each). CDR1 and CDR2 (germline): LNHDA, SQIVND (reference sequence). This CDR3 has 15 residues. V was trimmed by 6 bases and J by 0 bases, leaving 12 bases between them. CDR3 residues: CASSQGGTSYNEQFF. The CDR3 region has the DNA TGTGCCAGTAGCCAAGGGGGGACCTCCTACAATGAGCAGTTCTTC.

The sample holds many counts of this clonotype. CDR3 in amino acids: CASSNRDRLSGNTIYF. The CDR3 coding sequence is TGTGCCAGCTCTAACCGGGACAGGCTCTCTGGAAACACCATATATTTT. The chain links TRBV6-2 or TRBV6-3 to TRBJ1-3; 8 positions agree with TRBD1. The length of the CDR3 is 16 residues. The V and J ends lost 8 bases and 0 bases, in that order; junction bases with no gene match: 9. CDR1 and CDR2 (germline): MNHEY, SVGEGT.

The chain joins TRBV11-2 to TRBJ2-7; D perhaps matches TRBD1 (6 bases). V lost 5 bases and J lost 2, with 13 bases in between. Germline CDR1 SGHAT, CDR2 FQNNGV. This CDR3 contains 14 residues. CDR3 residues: CASSPLRGTYEQYF. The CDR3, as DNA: TGTGCCAGCAGCCCCCTCAGGGGTACCTACGAGCAGTACTTC.

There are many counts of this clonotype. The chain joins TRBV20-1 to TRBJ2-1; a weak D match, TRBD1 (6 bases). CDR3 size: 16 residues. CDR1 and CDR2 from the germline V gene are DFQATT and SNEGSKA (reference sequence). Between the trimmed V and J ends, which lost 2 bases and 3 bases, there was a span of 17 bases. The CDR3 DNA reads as TGCAGTGCTAGATCGACACAGGGAAAAAACTACAATGAGCAGTTCTTC. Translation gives CSARSTQGKNYNEQFF.

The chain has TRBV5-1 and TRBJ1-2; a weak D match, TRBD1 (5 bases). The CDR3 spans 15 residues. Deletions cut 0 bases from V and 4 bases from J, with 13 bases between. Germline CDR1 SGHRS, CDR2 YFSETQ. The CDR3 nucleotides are TGCGCCAGCAGCTTGGATCAGGGAGGAGGCTATGGCTACACCTTC. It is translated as CASSLDQGGGYGYTF.

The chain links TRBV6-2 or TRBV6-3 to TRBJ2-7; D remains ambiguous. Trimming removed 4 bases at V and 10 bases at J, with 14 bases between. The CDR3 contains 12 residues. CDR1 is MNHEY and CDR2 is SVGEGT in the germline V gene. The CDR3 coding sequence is TGTGCCAGCAGTTCGTCTTATCTCGAACAGTACTTC. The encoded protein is CASSSSYLEQYF.

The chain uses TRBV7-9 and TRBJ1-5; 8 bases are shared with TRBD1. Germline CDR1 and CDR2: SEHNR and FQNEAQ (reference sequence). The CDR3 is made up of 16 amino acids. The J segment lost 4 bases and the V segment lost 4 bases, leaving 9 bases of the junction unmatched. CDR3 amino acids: CASSSSPGTGNQPQHF. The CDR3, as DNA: TGTGCCAGCAGCTCCTCCCCCGGGACAGGTAATCAGCCCCAGCATTTT.

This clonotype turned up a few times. In nucleotides, the CDR3 is TGCAGTGCAAACCTTCCGGGACTCCAATCGGATACGCAGTATTTT. This gives the protein CSANLPGLQSDTQYF. The chain uses TRBV20-1 and TRBJ2-3; possibly TRBD2 for D (6 bases). The ends were cut back, 6 bases at V and 6 bases at J, with 22 bases in the middle. Germline V lookup: CDR1 DFQATT, CDR2 SNEGSKA (reference sequence). The CDR3 runs to 15 residues.

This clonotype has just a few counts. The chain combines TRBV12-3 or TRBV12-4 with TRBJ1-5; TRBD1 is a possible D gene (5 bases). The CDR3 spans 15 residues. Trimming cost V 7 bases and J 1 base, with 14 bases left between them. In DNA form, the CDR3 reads TGTGCCAGCACCTTAGGGGCCAGAAGCAATCAGCCCCAGCATTTT. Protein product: CASTLGARSNQPQHF.

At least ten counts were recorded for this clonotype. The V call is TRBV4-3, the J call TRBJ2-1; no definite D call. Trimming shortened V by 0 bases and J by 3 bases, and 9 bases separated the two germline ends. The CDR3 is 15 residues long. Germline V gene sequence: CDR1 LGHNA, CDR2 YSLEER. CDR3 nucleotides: TGCGCCAGCAGCCAAGATTCGCGGAGCTACAATGAGCAGTTCTTC. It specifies CASSQDSRSYNEQFF.

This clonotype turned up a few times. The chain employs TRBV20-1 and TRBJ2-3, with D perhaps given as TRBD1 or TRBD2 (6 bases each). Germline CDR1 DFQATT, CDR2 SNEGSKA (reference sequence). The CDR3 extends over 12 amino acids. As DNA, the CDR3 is TGCAGCCCCTTGGGGGGCGGAGATACGCAGTATTTT. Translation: CSPLGGGDTQYF.

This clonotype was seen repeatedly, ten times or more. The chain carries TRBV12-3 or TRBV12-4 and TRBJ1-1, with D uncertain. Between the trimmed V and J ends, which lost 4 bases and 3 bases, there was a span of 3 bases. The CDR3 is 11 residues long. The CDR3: CASSWYTEAFF. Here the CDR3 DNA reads TGTGCCAGCAGTTGGTACACTGAAGCTTTCTTT.

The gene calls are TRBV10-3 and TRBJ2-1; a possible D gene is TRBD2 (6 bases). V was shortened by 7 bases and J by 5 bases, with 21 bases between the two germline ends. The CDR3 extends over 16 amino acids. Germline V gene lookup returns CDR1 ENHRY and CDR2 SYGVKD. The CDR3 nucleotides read TGTGCCATCAAACCGCGGGCTAGCGCGATTAACAATGAGCAGTTCTTC. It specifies CAIKPRASAINNEQFF.

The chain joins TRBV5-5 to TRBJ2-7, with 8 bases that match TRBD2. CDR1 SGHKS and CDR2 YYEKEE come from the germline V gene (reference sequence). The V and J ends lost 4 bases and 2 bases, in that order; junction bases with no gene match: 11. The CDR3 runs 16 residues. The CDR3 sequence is CASSPPGTRGTYEQYF. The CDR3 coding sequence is TGTGCCAGCAGCCCCCCTGGGACTAGAGGCACCTACGAGCAGTACTTC.

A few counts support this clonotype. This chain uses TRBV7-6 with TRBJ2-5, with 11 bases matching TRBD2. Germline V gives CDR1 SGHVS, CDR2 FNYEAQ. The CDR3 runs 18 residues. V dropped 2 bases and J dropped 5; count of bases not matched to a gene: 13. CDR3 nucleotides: TGTGCCAGCAGCTTAAACCCTGATGCTAGCGGGAGGTTCGAGACCCAGTACTTC. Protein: CASSLNPDASGRFETQYF.

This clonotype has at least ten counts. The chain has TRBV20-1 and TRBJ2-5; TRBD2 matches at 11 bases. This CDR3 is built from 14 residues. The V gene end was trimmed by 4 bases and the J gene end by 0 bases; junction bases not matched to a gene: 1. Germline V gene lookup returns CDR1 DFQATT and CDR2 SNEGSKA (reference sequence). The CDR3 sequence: CSATGLADQETQYF. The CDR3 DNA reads TGCAGTGCTACGGGACTAGCGGACCAAGAGACCCAGTACTTC.

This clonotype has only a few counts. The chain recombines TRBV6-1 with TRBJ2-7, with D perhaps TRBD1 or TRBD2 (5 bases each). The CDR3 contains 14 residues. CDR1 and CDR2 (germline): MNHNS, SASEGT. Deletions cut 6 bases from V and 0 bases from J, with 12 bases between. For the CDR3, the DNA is TGTGCCAGCAGGAGGGACGGAAGCTCCTACGAGCAGTACTTC. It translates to CASRRDGSSYEQYF.

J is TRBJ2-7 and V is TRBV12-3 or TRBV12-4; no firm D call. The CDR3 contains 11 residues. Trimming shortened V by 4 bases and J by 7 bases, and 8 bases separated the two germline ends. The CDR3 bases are TGTGCCAGCAGTTGGGCCGGGGAGCAGTACTTC. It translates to CASSWAGEQYF.

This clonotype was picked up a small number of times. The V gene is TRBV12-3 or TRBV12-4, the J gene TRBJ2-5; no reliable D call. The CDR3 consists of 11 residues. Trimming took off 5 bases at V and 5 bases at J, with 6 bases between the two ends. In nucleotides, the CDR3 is TGTGCCAGCAGTCATAACGAGACCCAGTACTTC. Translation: CASSHNETQYF.